The sequence of this T cell receptor beta chain was determined in a study of blood T cell repertoires in COVID-19. Overall study: COVID-19 samples collected from the United States, Italy and Spain covered acute and convalescent phases. PBMCs, B-cell-depleted T cells, or T cells provided the cDNA or gDNA that made up the material.

This clone turned up a few times. As handled by the study authors: Nucleated cell number was recorded as an estimate derived from reference gene primer amplification. Clones were sequenced by immunoSEQ multiplex PCR, and TCRdb holds only the in-frame ones, with some missing. That table supplies the V and J calls and clone size; D and trimming were determined from the DNA. The sample shows 30,000 to 50,000 clones, approximately 84% of them seen only once. The TCR was taken from a man aged 50 or older with active or convalescent COVID-19. The sequenced sample was peripheral blood.

Here the CDR3 DNA reads TGTGCCAGCAGTCCCGGGACAGGGTATCGAAAGGGCACTGAAGCTTTCTTT. Protein sequence: CASSPGTGYRKGTEAFF. The rearrangement joins TRBV2 to TRBJ1-1; 9 positions agree with TRBD1. CDR1 is SNHLY and CDR2 is FYNNEI in the germline V gene. V lost 5 bases to trimming and J lost 4 bases; unmatched junction nucleotides: 14. The CDR3 is 17 amino acids.